These 21 T cell receptor beta chains share one sample of origin, sequenced in a study of Graves' ophthalmopathy and Graves' hyperthyroidism. Amplifying from RNA transcripts, the study obtained TCR beta CDR3 regions. The library came from an HTBI-primed first-round RT-PCR and a second-round multiplex PCR. TCRdb reanalysed the multiplex PCR reads using MiXCR and keeps one entry per CDR3 protein. The sample lists 450,000 to 600,000 distinct CDR3 sequences, roughly 39% occurring once. Sequencing used peripheral blood or thyroid tissue (not recorded which). The receptors here all came from an adult man with Graves' hyperthyroidism.

The V call is TRBV25-1, the J call TRBJ2-3; D tentatively reads TRBD1 or TRBD2 (5 bases each). The CDR3 loop spans 16 amino acids. The V gene lost 3 bases and the J gene lost 3 bases, with 16 bases spanning the gap. Germline V gene lookup returns CDR1 MGHDK and CDR2 SYGVNS. CDR3 loop: CASSDRRTLITDTQYF. CDR3 in DNA: TGTGCCAGCAGTGATAGGAGGACATTAATTACAGATACGCAGTATTTT.

This clonotype was detected a few times. This sequence may be a read error, since a much larger clone differs from it by one base. This chain links TRBV10-3 with TRBJ1-1; a possible D gene is TRBD1 (6 bases). This CDR3 comprises 13 residues. Germline CDR1 reads ENHRY; CDR2 reads SYGVKD. The CDR3 loop is CASRRTEGFAASF. The DNA of the CDR3 is TGTGCCAGCAGAAGGACAGAGGGATTTGCTGCTTCCTTT.

The chain joins TRBV20-1 to TRBJ1-2, with unresolved D. Per the germline V gene, CDR1 is DFQATT and CDR2 is SNEGSKA (reference sequence). V was clipped by 3 bases and J by 12 bases, with 14 bases between them. This CDR3 spans 11 amino acids. The CDR3 DNA reads as TGCAGTGCTAGCCCGGGTACTGGAAACACCTTC. Protein product: CSASPGTGNTF.

This sequence joins TRBV7-9 and TRBJ2-1; 7 bases are shared with TRBD2. J lost 6 bases, V lost 1 base, and 6 bases had no gene match. Germline V gene sequence: CDR1 SEHNR, CDR2 FQNEAQ (reference sequence). The CDR3 runs 15 residues. CDR3 sequence reads: CASSLVPGRSNEQFF. DNA of the CDR3: TGTGCCAGCAGCTTAGTACCCGGGAGGAGCAATGAGCAGTTCTTC.

As regards this clonotype: A much larger clone is a single base away; this may be a read error. The rearrangement uses TRBV5-4 and TRBJ1-1; D is uncertain. There are 13 residues in the CDR3. Trimming left V 7 bases short and J 1 base short, with 11 bases between. Germline CDR1 is SGHNT and CDR2 is YYREEE (reference sequence). DNA for the CDR3: TGTGCCAGCGGCGCGGACCCGAACACTGAAGCTTTCTTT. It specifies CASGADPNTEAFF.

This clonotype was recorded a few times. The CDR3 coding sequence is TGCAGTGCCAGTGGGTTACGACTAGGCTCCTACGAGCAGTACTTC. Protein: CSASGLRLGSYEQYF. The chain carries TRBV20-1 and TRBJ2-7, with D perhaps matching TRBD2 (6 bases). The CDR3 has 15 amino acids. Trimming shortened V by 6 bases and J by 0 bases, and 18 bases separated the two germline ends. CDR1 DFQATT and CDR2 SNEGSKA come from the germline V gene (reference sequence).

Comment on this clonotype: An end of the junction does not agree with germline; a read error may underlie this. Here the CDR3 DNA reads TGTGCCAGCAGTGAAATCCGGGGGCTGCAGGGGAATGAGCAGTACTTC. Translating it yields CASSEIRGLQGNEQYF. V and J are TRBV10-3 and TRBJ2-7; D possibly uses TRBD1 or TRBD2 (6 bases each). There are 16 residues in the CDR3. Germline V gene lookup returns CDR1 ENHRY and CDR2 SYGVKD.

This clonotype was recorded many times. This chain uses TRBV5-1 with TRBJ1-1, with TRBD1 as a possible D gene (6 bases). Germline CDR1 is SGHRS and CDR2 is YFSETQ. The CDR3 loop spans 15 amino acids. The germline V and J ends were trimmed by 4 bases and 5 bases, with 18 bases remaining between them. In DNA form, the CDR3 reads TGCGCCAGCAGCAAAGGACAGTACGAAGGAACTGAAGCTTTCTTT. Its protein product is CASSKGQYEGTEAFF.

This clonotype was seen at least ten times. The rearrangement links TRBV6-5 to TRBJ1-1; 7 bases agree with TRBD1. Unmatched junction bases numbered 2, after V lost 0 bases and J lost 4 bases. Germline V gene data show CDR1 as MNHEY and CDR2 as SVGAGI. The CDR3 is 14 amino acids. The DNA of the CDR3 is TGTGCCAGCAGTTACTCGACAGGGAGCACTGAAGCTTTCTTT. This translates into CASSYSTGSTEAFF.

V usage is TRBV6-5 and J usage is TRBJ2-6; D is perhaps TRBD1 (6 bases). V shed 5 bases and J shed 1 base, with 21 bases lying between them. Germline V gene data show CDR1 as MNHEY and CDR2 as SVGAGI. The CDR3 is 19 residues long. DNA of the CDR3: TGTGCCAGCAGTGAAGGTCCAGGGGTGTATTATTCTGGGGCCAACGTCCTGACTTTC. This translates into CASSEGPGVYYSGANVLTF.

In regard to this clonotype: With a much larger clone just one base away, this may be a read error. V and J are TRBV19 and TRBJ2-2, with a weak D call TRBD1 (6 bases). CDR1 LNHDA and CDR2 SQIVND come from the germline V gene (reference sequence). The CDR3 runs to 15 residues. The CDR3 nucleotides read TGTGTCAGTAAGATTGGACAGCTGAACACCGGGGAGCTGTTTTTT. This gives the protein CVSKIGQLNTGELFF.

The rearrangement links TRBV12-5 to TRBJ2-2; a weak D match, TRBD1 (6 bases). The V gene's germline CDR1 is LGHNT and CDR2 FRNRAP. Trimming took off 11 bases at V and 1 base at J, with 8 bases between the two ends. The CDR3 is made up of 12 amino acids. CDR3 bases: TGTGCTGCCAGGGGGAACACCGGGGAGCTGTTTTTT. Translation gives CAARGNTGELFF.

This rearrangement joins TRBV7-8 to TRBJ2-7; TRBD1 matches at 7 bases. This CDR3 spans 14 amino acids. Germline CDR1 reads SGHVS; CDR2 reads FQNEAQ. The V gene end was trimmed by 5 bases and the J gene end by 5 bases; junction bases not matched to a gene: 9. CDR3 in amino acids: CASSRGQTWDEQYF. CDR3 nucleotides: TGTGCCAGCAGCCGGGGACAGACGTGGGACGAGCAGTACTTC.

The table lists this clonotype with many counts. The chain employs TRBV29-1 and TRBJ2-5; 8 bases line up with TRBD2. Trimming cost V 0 bases and J 0 bases; bases outside gene matches: 6. The CDR3 sequence is 16 residues long. Germline loops: CDR1 SQVTM, CDR2 ANQGSEA. Written as DNA, the CDR3 is TGCAGCGTTGAAGATCTCGGGGGGGCCAACCAAGAGACCCAGTACTTC. Translating gives CSVEDLGGANQETQYF.

This clonotype was detected ten times or more. This chain joins TRBV5-1 and TRBJ2-5; D possibly matches TRBD1 or TRBD2 (6 bases each). Germline V gene data show CDR1 as SGHRS and CDR2 as YFSETQ. Trimming cost V 3 bases and J 6 bases, with 18 bases left between them. The CDR3 consists of 15 residues. For the CDR3, the DNA is TGCGCCAGCAGCTCCACGGGGGCGGATATGAAGACCCAGTACTTC. This gives the protein CASSSTGADMKTQYF. Full variable domain (rest looked up from reference TRBV5-1 and TRBJ2-5): KAGVTQTPRYLIKTRGQQVTLSCSPISGHRSVSWYQQTPGQGLQFLFEYFSETQRNKGNFPGRFSGRQFSNSRSEMNVSTLELGDSALYLCASSSTGADMKTQYFGPGTRLLVL.

This clonotype was seen many times. J is TRBJ2-2 and V is TRBV9, with 8 nucleotides matching TRBD1. Per the germline V gene, CDR1 is SGDLS and CDR2 is YYNGEE. The CDR3 is 15 residues long. V lost 0 bases, J lost 6 bases, and 4 bases stayed unmatched. As DNA, the CDR3 is TGTGCCAGCAGCGTAGGACAGGGGATCGCCGGGGAGCTGTTTTTT. Translation gives CASSVGQGIAGELFF.

As for this clonotype: Germline and junction disagree at one end, which may indicate a read error. The chain links TRBV5-1 to TRBJ1-1, with D perhaps matching TRBD1 (5 bases). Germline CDR1 reads SGHRS; CDR2 reads YFSETQ. This CDR3 contains 13 residues. The CDR3 DNA reads TGTGCCAGCGGCTTTCGGGGGATCACTGAAGCTTTCTTC. Its translation is CASGFRGITEAFF.

A word on this clonotype: A much bigger clone sits one base away, suggesting this may be a read error. Given the absence of the conserved phenylalanine or tryptophan at the CDR3 end, a read error is likely. The CDR3 sequence: CASSSYRDWGRDTEAFL. The CDR3 nucleotides read TGTGCCAGCAGCTCATACAGAGATTGGGGCCGGGACACTGAAGCTTTCCTT. V is TRBV5-6 and J is TRBJ1-1, with a weak D call TRBD1 (5 bases). Germline V gene lookup returns CDR1 SGHDT and CDR2 YYEEEE. The CDR3 is made up of 17 amino acids. Trimming stripped 3 bases from V and 3 bases from J, with 21 bases between.

This clonotype was seen more than once but under ten times. This sequence joins TRBV5-1 and TRBJ1-2; D remains unclear. Per the germline V gene, CDR1 is SGHRS and CDR2 is YFSETQ. This CDR3 region has 14 residues. The ends were cut back, 0 bases at V and 4 bases at J, with 10 bases in the middle. The CDR3, as DNA: TGCGCCAGCAGCTTGGGCACCGCCCGCTATGGCTACACCTTC. Residues: CASSLGTARYGYTF.

This clonotype showed up just a few times. The V gene is TRBV29-1, the J gene TRBJ2-3; 10 bases line up with TRBD2. CDR1 and CDR2 (germline): SQVTM, ANQGSEA. The V segment lost 6 bases and the J segment 2 bases; nucleotides outside the gene matches: 5. CDR3 size: 14 residues. The CDR3 loop reads CSVPTSGYTDTQYF. CDR3 coding DNA: TGCAGCGTCCCGACTAGCGGGTACACAGATACGCAGTATTTT.

The sample holds many counts of this clonotype. CDR3 residues: CASSLDPGDEAFF. The CDR3 DNA sequence: TGTGCCAGCAGCTTAGACCCGGGAGACGAAGCTTTCTTT. The chain is built from TRBV7-2 and TRBJ1-1; D ambiguous. V was clipped by 1 base and J by 8 bases, with 11 bases between them. The CDR3 has 13 residues. In germline, CDR1 is SGHTA, CDR2 FQGNSA.